Following are 3 T cell receptor beta chains from one sample sequenced in a study of cytomegalovirus exposure and HLA in healthy donors. Generated by immunoSEQ multiplex PCR, the TCRdb table keeps only in-frame clones and is missing some. The profile shows 250,000 to 400,000 clones, approximately 91% of them singletons. Sequenced input: PBMCs. Receptors originate from a man aged 25-45 years in good health and CMV-seronegative.

This chain links TRBV5-6 with TRBJ2-7, with 7 bases matching TRBD2. This CDR3 contains 15 residues. V shed 0 bases and J 0 bases; nucleotides not matched to a gene: 3. Germline CDR1 is SGHDT and CDR2 is YYEEEE. CDR3 sequence (DNA): TGTGCCAGCAGCTTGGTACGGGGGGTCTCCTACGAGCAGTACTTC. Translation: CASSLVRGVSYEQYF.

The gene calls are TRBV6-5 and TRBJ1-5; D not resolved. The germline CDR1 and CDR2 sequences are MNHEY and SVGAGI. CDR3 length: 15 amino acids. With 7 bases removed from V and 2 bases from J, the gap between germline ends came to 15 bases. The CDR3 nucleotides read TGTGCCAGCATAACCGGGGTATACGGCAATCAGCCCCAGCATTTT. Translation gives CASITGVYGNQPQHF.

This clone was observed at least ten times. The CDR3 loop is CASSLDRITNTEAFF. For the CDR3, the DNA is TGTGCCAGCAGCCTCGACAGGATTACGAACACTGAAGCTTTCTTT. V gene TRBV6-6 combines with J gene TRBJ1-1; possibly TRBD1 for D (6 bases). The CDR3 totals 15 residues. The germline V gene has CDR1 MNHNY and CDR2 SVGAGI (reference sequence). Trimming took off 6 bases at V and 1 base at J, with 15 bases between the two ends.